What follows is one TCR beta chain and its context. The repertoire was sequenced with immunoSEQ multiplex PCR; TCRdb's copy has only in-frame clones and lacks some. Of some 100,000 clones in the sample, 80% to 90% were seen once. Trimming took off 3 bases at V and 4 bases at J, with 13 bases between the two ends. The germline V gene has CDR1 SNHLY and CDR2 FYNNEI. The CDR3 extends over 14 amino acids. The data derive from a study of control samples from healthy donors and cancer patients. V usage is TRBV2 and J usage is TRBJ2-7, with D perhaps TRBD1 or TRBD2 (5 bases each). This TCR came from a woman aged 50 to 60 in good health. Source material: blood. The DNA of the CDR3 is TGTGCCAGCAGTGAGATGGGACGGGGTTACGAGCAGTACGTC. It translates to CASSEMGRGYEQYV.